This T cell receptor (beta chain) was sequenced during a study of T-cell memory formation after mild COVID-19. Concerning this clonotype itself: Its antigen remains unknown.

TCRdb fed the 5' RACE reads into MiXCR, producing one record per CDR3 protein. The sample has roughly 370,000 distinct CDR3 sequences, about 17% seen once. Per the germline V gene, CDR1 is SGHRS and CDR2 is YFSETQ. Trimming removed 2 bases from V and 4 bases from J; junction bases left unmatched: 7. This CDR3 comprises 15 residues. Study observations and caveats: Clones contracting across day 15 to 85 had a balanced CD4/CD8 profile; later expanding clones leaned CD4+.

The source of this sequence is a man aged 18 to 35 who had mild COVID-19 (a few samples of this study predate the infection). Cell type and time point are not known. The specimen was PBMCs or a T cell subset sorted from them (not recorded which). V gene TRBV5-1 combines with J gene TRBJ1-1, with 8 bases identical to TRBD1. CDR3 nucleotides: TGCGCCAGCAGCTTCGAGACAGGGGCCAGCACTGAAGCTTTCTTT. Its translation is CASSFETGASTEAFF.